A selection of T cell receptor beta chains follows, all from one sample in a study of CD8 T cells in Susac syndrome. MiXCR was run by TCRdb on the immunoSEQ multiplex PCR reads, yielding one entry per CDR3 protein. The data show 200,000 to 300,000 distinct CDR3 sequences, roughly 93% seen once. Specimen: CD4+ T cells from PBMCs. Receptor source: a human donor with multiple sclerosis. Both conserved end residues are part of each CDR3. The D gene is left open where the match is weak. A row's size may be missing; if present it is once, few, many or a size class.

d_call,v_call,j_call,clone_size,cdr3_aa,cdr3_nt
TRBD1,TRBV19,TRBJ1-2,NA,CATGEGQGSYGYTF,TGTGCCACCGGGGAGGGACAGGGGTCATATGGCTACACCTTC
NA,TRBV10-3,TRBJ1-1,NA,CAISAGSVRAFF,TGTGCCATCAGCGCCGGGAGCGTGCGAGCTTTCTTT
NA,TRBV2,TRBJ2-3,once,CASRNTLFVGTDTQYF,TGTGCCAGCAGGAATACACTCTTCGTAGGCACAGATACGCAGTATTTT
NA,TRBV4-1,TRBJ2-7,NA,CASSQVGRGYEQYF,TGCGCCAGCAGCCAAGTCGGAAGGGGCTACGAGCAGTACTTC
NA,TRBV4-1,TRBJ1-2,NA,CASSHPGFYGYTF,TGCGCCAGCAGCCACCCAGGCTTCTATGGCTACACCTTC
NA,TRBV12-3/TRBV12-4,TRBJ2-2,NA,CASTAQGRSWELFF,TGTGCCAGCACAGCACAGGGGAGGTCGTGGGAGCTGTTTTTT
NA,TRBV29-1,TRBJ1-2,NA,CSVLQGWAYGYTF,TGCAGCGTACTACAGGGTTGGGCCTATGGCTACACCTTC
NA,TRBV19,TRBJ2-7,NA,CASSITGRYEQYF,TGTGCCAGTAGTATTACAGGGCGGTACGAGCAGTACTTC
NA,TRBV20-1,TRBJ2-5,NA,CSASQGAGPQETQYF,TGCAGTGCCTCGCAGGGAGCGGGTCCCCAAGAGACCCAGTACTTC
NA,TRBV28,TRBJ2-2,NA,CASSSTDPGGGELFF,TGTGCCAGCAGTTCGACGGACCCCGGGGGCGGGGAGCTGTTTTTT
NA,TRBV28,TRBJ1-4,NA,CASSFRRRGGEKLFF,TGTGCCAGCAGTTTCCGCCGCAGGGGCGGCGAAAAACTGTTTTTT
NA,TRBV19,TRBJ2-1,few,CASTFGNNNEQFF,TGTGCCAGTACTTTCGGCAATAACAATGAGCAGTTCTTC
NA,TRBV4-1,TRBJ1-5,NA,CASSHLGHEKNQPQHF,TGCGCCAGCAGCCACCTCGGTCATGAGAAAAATCAGCCCCAGCATTTT
TRBD1,TRBV9,TRBJ1-2,NA,CASSRGTGVEYGYTF,TGTGCCAGCAGCCGGGGAACAGGGGTCGAGTATGGCTACACCTTC
TRBD1,TRBV19,TRBJ2-5,NA,CASSEGAGETQYF,TGTGCCAGTAGTGAGGGGGCAGGCGAGACCCAGTACTTC
NA,TRBV28,TRBJ2-4,NA,CASSPRAKGHWDIQYF,TGTGCCAGCAGTCCCCGCGCTAAGGGCCACTGGGACATTCAGTACTTC
TRBD2,TRBV9,TRBJ2-3,NA,CASSASGDTDTQYF,TGTGCCAGCAGTGCTAGCGGAGACACAGATACGCAGTATTTT